The 21 T cell receptor beta chains listed next were all sequenced from one sample in a study of B cell selection in AIRE deficiency. Generated by immunoSEQ multiplex PCR, the TCRdb table keeps only in-frame clones and is missing some. Among approximately 24,000 clones, roughly 95% were seen once, and the ten largest hold just under 0.25%. The sorted conventional CD4 T cells were gated as CD4+CD127+. The material sequenced was CD4+CD127+ conventional T cells sorted from PBMCs. The receptors come from a human donor in good health.

The chain employs TRBV19 and TRBJ1-3; D is possibly TRBD1 (5 bases). There are 14 residues in the CDR3. CDR1 LNHDA and CDR2 SQIVND come from the germline V gene (reference sequence). V dropped 1 base and J dropped 3 bases, with 7 bases sitting between them. Here the CDR3 DNA reads TGTGCCAGTAGTATAGGTCAGGGTGGAAACACCATATATTTT. Translating it yields CASSIGQGGNTIYF.

V gene TRBV5-5 combines with J gene TRBJ2-5; TRBD1 is a possible D gene (5 bases). The CDR3 is 14 residues long. Germline V gives CDR1 SGHKS, CDR2 YYEKEE (reference sequence). V was shortened by 1 base and J by 4 bases, with 11 bases between the two germline ends. The CDR3, as DNA: TGTGCCAGCAGCTTGTCGCAGGGTTCAGAGACCCAGTACTTC. This sequence encodes CASSLSQGSETQYF.

The CDR3: CASSLVGSGDGYTF. The CDR3 DNA is TGTGCCAGCAGTCTGGTGGGGTCAGGGGATGGCTACACCTTC. V is TRBV6-5 and J is TRBJ1-2, with D possibly TRBD1 on 6 matching bases. The CDR3 length is 14 residues. Trimming pared 5 bases from V and 6 bases from J, leaving 16 bases between. Germline V gives CDR1 MNHEY, CDR2 SVGAGI.

The CDR3 protein is CASSPRTGAAMNTEAFF. The CDR3 DNA is TGCGCCAGCAGCCCACGGACAGGGGCCGCTATGAACACTGAAGCTTTCTTT. This rearrangement joins TRBV5-1 to TRBJ1-1, with TRBD1 identical over 9 bases. V shed 4 bases, J shed 0 bases, and the junction held 10 bases outside the gene matches. The CDR3 consists of 17 residues. CDR1 is SGHRS, CDR2 YFSETQ, per germline.

V usage is TRBV9 and J usage is TRBJ2-3; 11 bases align to TRBD2. Trimming removed 4 bases from V and 5 bases from J; junction bases left unmatched: 12. CDR1 and CDR2 (germline): SGDLS, YYNGEE. This CDR3 is built from 17 residues. The CDR3 loop is CASSPLYSGGAKDTQYF. For the CDR3, the DNA is TGTGCCAGCAGCCCTCTATATAGCGGGGGGGCCAAAGATACGCAGTATTTT.

This clone appeared a single time. V is TRBV19 and J is TRBJ1-5; D gene uncertain. Trimming took 11 bases from V and 2 from J, leaving 16 bases between them. The CDR3 totals 14 residues. Germline V CDR1 and CDR2: LNHDA, SQIVND (reference sequence). The CDR3 reads CARVSGPRNQPQHF. CDR3 coding DNA: TGTGCCCGCGTCTCGGGCCCTCGCAATCAGCCCCAGCATTTT.

The V gene is TRBV5-5, the J gene TRBJ2-5; 8 bases line up with TRBD2. V was pared by 0 bases and J by 7 bases, with 11 bases of the junction left unmatched. This CDR3 region has 16 residues. Germline lookup yields CDR1 SGHKS and CDR2 YYEKEE (reference sequence). CDR3 DNA sequence: TGTGCCAGCAGCTTGGACGGGAGGGCCGGTATCGGGACCCAGTACTTC. Translating it yields CASSLDGRAGIGTQYF. Combining the CDR3 with reference TRBV5-5 and TRBJ2-5 gives the whole variable domain DAGVTQSPTHLIKTRGQQVTLRCSPISGHKSVSWYQQVLGQGPQFIFQYYEKEERGRGNFPDRFSARQFPNYSSELNVNALLLGDSALYLCASSLDGRAGIGTQYFGPGTRLLVL.

CDR3 sequence (DNA): TGTGCCAGCTCAGCGGGACAGGGAAACGGGGAGCTGTTTTTT. Its translation: CASSAGQGNGELFF. The chain couples TRBV18 to TRBJ2-2; the match to TRBD1 covers 9 bases. The CDR3 is 14 amino acids. CDR1 and CDR2 (germline): KGHSH, LQKENI. Trimming at V came to 5 bases and at J to 7 bases, leaving 5 bases not matched to a gene. Complete variable domain (other parts from reference TRBV18 and TRBJ2-2): NAGVMQNPRHLVRRRGQEARLRCSPMKGHSHVYWYRQLPEEGLKFMVYLQKENIIDESGMPKERFSAEFPKEGPSILRIQQVVRGDSAAYFCASSAGQGNGELFFGEGSRLTVL.

In this sample, this clone turned up once. V and J are TRBV7-8 and TRBJ2-7, with TRBD1 identical over 10 bases. The CDR3 is 15 residues long. Germline-derived CDR1 and CDR2 are SGHVS and FQNEAQ. V dropped 2 bases and J dropped 4; count of bases not matched to a gene: 5. Here the CDR3 reads CASSLWVDRGYEQYF. The CDR3 nucleotides read TGTGCCAGCAGCTTATGGGTGGACAGGGGGTACGAGCAGTACTTC.

This chain uses TRBV6-1 with TRBJ2-2; a weak D match, TRBD1 (6 bases). Germline V gives CDR1 MNHNS, CDR2 SASEGT. Trimming took 6 bases from V and 5 from J, leaving 16 bases between them. This CDR3 is built from 15 residues. This CDR3 is CASSTPGALTGELFF. The CDR3 coding sequence is TGTGCCAGCAGCACGCCAGGGGCATTAACCGGGGAGCTGTTTTTT.

This chain links TRBV5-4 with TRBJ2-7, with TRBD1 matching over 10 bases. Germline V gives CDR1 SGHNT, CDR2 YYREEE (reference sequence). V lost 4 bases, J lost 6 bases, and 10 bases stayed unmatched. CDR3 length: 15 residues. The DNA of the CDR3 is TGTGCCAGCAGCCGACCTCCGGGACAGGGGTTCGAGCAGTACTTC. The encoded protein is CASSRPPGQGFEQYF. Using reference TRBV5-4 and TRBJ2-7 for the parts outside the CDR3, the full variable domain is ETGVTQSPTHLIKTRGQQVTLRCSSQSGHNTVSWYQQALGQGPQFIFQYYREEENGRGNFPPRFSGLQFPNYSSELNVNALELDDSALYLCASSRPPGQGFEQYFGPGTRLTVT.

This chain links TRBV6-5 with TRBJ2-7, with a tentative D call TRBD1 (5 bases). Germline CDR1 is MNHEY and CDR2 is SVGAGI. The length of the CDR3 is 11 residues. Between the trimmed V and J ends, which lost 11 bases and 2 bases, there was a span of 10 bases. CDR3 loop: CASGPPYEQYF. The CDR3 region has the DNA TGTGCCTCAGGGCCTCCCTACGAGCAGTACTTC.

The J gene is TRBJ1-3, the V gene TRBV10-3; tentative D call: TRBD1 (6 bases). The CDR3 loop spans 13 amino acids. The V end lost 4 bases, the J end lost 4 bases, and 8 bases lay between the germline ends. CDR1 is ENHRY, CDR2 SYGVKD, per germline. The CDR3 coding sequence is TGTGCCATCAGTGCAGGGGACGGAAACACCATATATTTT. Protein product: CAISAGDGNTIYF.

The chain is built from TRBV6-5 and TRBJ2-1, with D tentatively TRBD1 (6 bases). The CDR3 totals 13 residues. Germline loops: CDR1 MNHEY, CDR2 SVGAGI. V dropped 6 bases and J dropped 6 bases, with 12 bases sitting between them. CDR3 residues: CASRSSGANEQFF. The DNA of the CDR3 is TGTGCCAGCAGATCCTCAGGGGCCAATGAGCAGTTCTTC.

The V and J genes are TRBV5-1 and TRBJ2-2; D gene unclear. The germline V gene encodes CDR1 SGHRS and CDR2 YFSETQ. The length of the CDR3 is 16 residues. V was shortened by 5 bases and J by 0 bases, with 14 bases between the two germline ends. The CDR3 protein is CASRPGPLANTGELFF. Written as DNA, the CDR3 is TGCGCCAGCAGACCCGGACCCCTGGCGAACACCGGGGAGCTGTTTTTT.

V is TRBV5-1 and J is TRBJ2-3; D tentatively reads TRBD1 or TRBD2 (5 bases each). The germline V gene encodes CDR1 SGHRS and CDR2 YFSETQ. This CDR3 comprises 14 residues. With 2 bases removed from V and 2 bases from J, the gap between germline ends came to 9 bases. In nucleotides, the CDR3 is TGCGCCAGCAGCTTCGTCGGGGCCACAGATACGCAGTATTTT. It translates to CASSFVGATDTQYF.

For the CDR3, the DNA is TGTGCCAGCAGCCCTGGAGGGGGGGGCTACAATGAGCAGTTCTTC. The encoded protein is CASSPGGGGYNEQFF. This sequence joins TRBV5-4 and TRBJ2-1; D possibly corresponds to TRBD2 (7 bases). From germline, CDR1 is SGHNT and CDR2 YYREEE (reference sequence). V gave up 4 bases and J gave up 3 bases, with 14 bases separating them. CDR3 length: 15 residues.

Note on this clone: Its ends do not fully match the called genes, so a read error is possible. The sample carries other DNA sequences with the same CDR3. The CDR3 spells CASSARLAGEETQYF. In nucleotides, the CDR3 is TGCGCCAGCAGCGCCCGACTAGCGGGAGAAGAGACCCAGTACTTC. The chain has TRBV11-3 and TRBJ2-5; 12 nucleotides match TRBD2. The germline gives CDR1 SGHNT, CDR2 YENEEA. This CDR3 has 15 amino acids.

This chain connects TRBV5-8 to TRBJ2-3; D is unresolved. Deletions cut 2 bases from V and 3 bases from J, with 7 bases between. The germline V gene has CDR1 SGHTS and CDR2 YDEGEE. CDR3 length: 13 amino acids. The CDR3 region has the DNA TGTGCCAGCAGCTTTACGGGTACAGATACGCAGTATTTT. As protein: CASSFTGTDTQYF.

V is TRBV5-6 and J is TRBJ1-1, with 7 bases that match TRBD1. The CDR3 extends over 15 amino acids. V lost 1 base to trimming and J lost 2 bases; unmatched junction nucleotides: 5. Germline CDR1 is SGHDT and CDR2 is YYEEEE. As DNA, the CDR3 is TGTGCCAGCAGCTTGCGATACAGGGGTAACACTGAAGCTTTCTTT. It is translated as CASSLRYRGNTEAFF.

The CDR3 region is CASSARTGRQNSPLHF. In DNA, the CDR3 is TGTGCCAGCAGCGCTCGGACAGGGAGGCAAAATTCACCCCTCCACTTT. This sequence joins TRBV11-2 and TRBJ1-6; 8 nucleotides agree with TRBD1. CDR1 and CDR2 (germline): SGHAT, FQNNGV. V shed 5 bases and J 7 bases; nucleotides not matched to a gene: 10. This CDR3 comprises 16 residues.